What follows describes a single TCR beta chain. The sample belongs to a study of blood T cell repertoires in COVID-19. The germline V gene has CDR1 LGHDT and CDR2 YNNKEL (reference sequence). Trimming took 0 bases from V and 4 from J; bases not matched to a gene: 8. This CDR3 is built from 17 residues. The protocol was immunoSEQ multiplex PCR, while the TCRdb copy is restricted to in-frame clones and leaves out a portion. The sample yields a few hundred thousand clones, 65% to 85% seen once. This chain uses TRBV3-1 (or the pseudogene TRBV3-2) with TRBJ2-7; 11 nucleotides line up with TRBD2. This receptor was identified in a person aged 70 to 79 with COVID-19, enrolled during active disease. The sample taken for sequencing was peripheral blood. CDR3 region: CASSQDLSSGRGYEQYF. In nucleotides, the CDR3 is TGTGCCAGCAGCCAAGATCTGAGTAGCGGGAGGGGGTACGAGCAGTACTTC.